A selection of T cell receptor beta chains follows, all from one sample in a study of graft-versus-host responses after intestinal transplantation. The assay was immunoSEQ multiplex PCR, and TCRdb's table has in-frame clones only and misses some. Counted here are over 20,000 clones, approximately 92% occurring once; the ten biggest clones make up roughly 43%. Sequences were derived from PBMCs, sampled about 9 months after intestinal transplant. The receptors originated from a human patient who received an intestinal transplant, so some T cells may come from the graft donor. Both conserved end residues are part of each CDR3. The D gene is left open where the match is weak. Expanded clones are given a class, and other clones once, few, many or no size at all.

clone size,V gene,CDR3 length,D gene,J gene,CDR3 protein,CDR3 DNA
-,TRBV10-2,16,TRBD2,TRBJ2-3,CASSETPSGGSDTQYF,TGCGCCAGCTCAGAGACTCCCAGCGGGGGTTCAGATACGCAGTATTTT
-,TRBV5-4,13,-,TRBJ2-7,CASSFGGEYEQYF,TGTGCCAGCAGCTTTGGAGGGGAATACGAGCAGTACTTC
-,TRBV6-6,15,-,TRBJ1-3,CASSFDRSSGNTIYF,TGTGCCAGCAGTTTCGACCGTAGCTCTGGAAACACCATATATTTT
-,TRBV28,14,-,TRBJ2-5,CASSFAADQETQYF,TGTGCCAGCAGTTTTGCAGCGGACCAAGAGACCCAGTACTTC
-,TRBV28,16,-,TRBJ2-1,CASSLLGRETYNEQFF,TGTGCCAGCAGTTTATTGGGCAGGGAAACCTACAATGAGCAGTTCTTC
-,TRBV5-1,16,TRBD1,TRBJ2-7,CASSLGAGTGGFEQYF,TGCGCCAGCAGCTTGGGAGCCGGGACAGGGGGCTTCGAGCAGTACTTC
-,TRBV7-2,10,-,TRBJ2-7,CASSTYEQYF,TGTGCCAGCAGCACCTACGAGCAGTACTTC
-,TRBV7-9,12,-,TRBJ2-1,CASSLGGSEQFF,TGTGCCAGCAGCTTGGGGGGTAGCGAGCAGTTCTTC
-,TRBV14,13,-,TRBJ1-5,CASSQGPRQPQHF,TGTGCCAGCAGCCAAGGCCCCCGTCAGCCCCAGCATTTT
-,TRBV27,13,-,TRBJ2-7,CASSLARSYEQYF,TGTGCCAGCAGTCTGGCGCGCTCCTACGAGCAGTACTTC
-,TRBV18,12,-,TRBJ2-7,CASSPKGVGQYF,TGTGCCAGCTCACCAAAAGGGGTCGGGCAGTACTTC
-,TRBV5-1,13,-,TRBJ2-3,CASSFFSADTQYF,TGCGCCAGCAGTTTCTTTAGCGCAGATACGCAGTATTTT
-,TRBV5-8,18,-,TRBJ1-4,CASSSLSSSGSTNEKLFF,TGTGCCAGCAGCTCCCTTTCAAGCTCGGGCTCAACTAATGAAAAACTGTTTTTT
-,TRBV5-1,14,TRBD1,TRBJ1-4,CASREGTGDEKLFF,TGCGCCAGCAGAGAAGGGACAGGGGATGAAAAACTGTTTTTT
-,TRBV7-9,15,TRBD1,TRBJ2-7,CASSLGGTAIYEQYF,TGTGCCAGCAGCTTGGGTGGGACAGCAATCTACGAGCAGTACTTC
-,TRBV5-1,16,TRBD2,TRBJ2-3,CASSPWRESGTDTQYF,TGCGCCAGCAGCCCCTGGCGGGAGAGTGGAACAGATACGCAGTATTTT
-,TRBV16,15,-,TRBJ2-6,CASSPERAGANVLTF,TGTGCCAGCAGCCCGGAGAGGGCTGGGGCCAACGTCCTGACTTTC
-,TRBV29-1,13,TRBD2,TRBJ2-1,CSVEELAGFEQFF,TGCAGCGTTGAAGAACTAGCGGGATTCGAGCAGTTCTTC
-,TRBV30,16,TRBD1,TRBJ1-5,CAWSAHMGQVNQPQHF,TGTGCCTGGAGTGCCCATATGGGACAGGTCAATCAGCCCCAGCATTTT
-,TRBV18,15,-,TRBJ2-7,CASSPSGGLNYEQYF,TGTGCCAGCTCACCATCCGGGGGCCTCAACTACGAGCAGTACTTC
-,TRBV5-1,14,TRBD2,TRBJ2-3,CASSAGTTTDTQYF,TGCGCCAGCAGCGCCGGGACTACCACAGATACGCAGTATTTT
-,TRBV18,15,-,TRBJ2-5,CASSPGMVHQETQYF,TGTGCCAGCTCACCTGGAATGGTACATCAAGAGACCCAGTACTTC
-,TRBV2,16,-,TRBJ2-1,CASSERWGSSYNEQFF,TGTGCCAGCAGTGAAAGATGGGGGAGCTCCTACAATGAGCAGTTCTTC
-,TRBV29-1,13,-,TRBJ1-1,CSVGRDTGTEAFF,TGCAGCGTTGGCCGGGACACGGGGACTGAAGCTTTCTTT
-,TRBV6-4,16,-,TRBJ2-1,CASSDSPSASYNEQFF,TGTGCCAGCAGTGACTCCCCTAGCGCCTCCTACAATGAGCAGTTCTTC
-,TRBV5-1,15,-,TRBJ2-1,CASSWDAPPYNEQFF,TGCGCCAGCAGTTGGGACGCCCCGCCTTACAATGAGCAGTTCTTC
-,TRBV7-6,14,-,TRBJ2-2,CASSLVWGTGELFF,TGTGCCAGCAGCTTAGTATGGGGGACCGGGGAGCTGTTTTTT
-,TRBV18,15,TRBD2,TRBJ2-7,CASSPGGGGSYEQYF,TGTGCCAGCTCACCCGGGGGGGGAGGCTCCTACGAGCAGTACTTC
-,TRBV5-4,17,TRBD1,TRBJ2-2,CASSLAWSGGWRGELFF,TGTGCCAGCAGCTTGGCCTGGTCAGGGGGCTGGCGCGGGGAGCTGTTTTTT
-,TRBV5-5,16,TRBD2,TRBJ2-3,CASSEIAGGPGDTQYF,TGTGCCAGCAGCGAAATAGCGGGAGGGCCGGGAGATACGCAGTATTTT
-,TRBV25-1,16,-,TRBJ1-1,CASSEWRTEGSTEAFF,TGTGCCAGCAGTGAATGGAGGACAGAGGGAAGCACTGAAGCTTTCTTT
-,TRBV5-1,15,-,TRBJ1-5,CASSLAGGGNQPQHF,TGCGCCAGCAGCTTAGCCGGGGGCGGCAATCAGCCCCAGCATTTT
-,TRBV15,15,TRBD1,TRBJ1-4,CATSRAGGEAEKLFF,TGTGCCACCAGCAGAGCAGGGGGCGAGGCTGAAAAACTGTTTTTT
-,TRBV6-5,13,-,TRBJ1-2,CASRDFQGYGYTF,TGTGCCAGCAGGGACTTCCAGGGCTATGGCTACACCTTC
-,TRBV5-1,15,-,TRBJ2-5,CASSLGEVARKTQYF,TGCGCCAGCAGCTTGGGAGAGGTTGCAAGAAAGACCCAGTACTTC
-,TRBV28,14,-,TRBJ1-5,CASSSGASNQPQHF,TGTGCCAGCAGCTCAGGGGCCAGCAATCAGCCCCAGCATTTT
-,TRBV7-6,16,TRBD2,TRBJ2-5,CASSLVPSGTQETQYF,TGTGCCAGCAGCTTAGTCCCAAGCGGGACGCAAGAGACCCAGTACTTC
-,TRBV6-1,15,TRBD2,TRBJ2-5,CASSGTSGMRQTQYF,TGTGCCAGCAGTGGGACTAGCGGGATGAGGCAGACCCAGTACTTC
-,TRBV2,15,-,TRBJ1-5,CASSVIDSVNQPQHF,TGTGCCAGCAGTGTTATAGACAGCGTCAATCAGCCCCAGCATTTT
-,TRBV28,14,TRBD2,TRBJ2-7,CASVLAGSPYEQYF,TGTGCCAGCGTACTAGCGGGAAGCCCCTACGAGCAGTACTTC
-,TRBV19,14,-,TRBJ2-1,CASRSRERADEQFF,TGTGCCAGTAGATCAAGGGAGAGGGCCGATGAGCAGTTCTTC
-,TRBV11-3,15,-,TRBJ2-1,CASSFQGSSYNEQFF,TGTGCCAGCAGCTTCCAGGGAAGCTCCTACAATGAGCAGTTCTTC
-,TRBV5-1,14,TRBD2,TRBJ2-7,CASSLPSGTYEQYF,TGCGCCAGCAGCTTGCCTAGCGGAACCTACGAGCAGTACTTC
-,TRBV7-8,16,-,TRBJ1-2,CASAPLEGTQGGGYTF,TGTGCCAGCGCACCTTTAGAGGGGACTCAGGGAGGAGGCTACACCTTC
-,TRBV19,15,TRBD1,TRBJ1-6,CASSISTGVDSPLHF,TGTGCCAGTAGTATCTCGACAGGGGTCGATTCACCCCTCCACTTT
-,TRBV4-1,16,-,TRBJ1-1,CASSQEGTRMNTEAFF,TGCGCCAGCAGCCAAGAGGGGACACGCATGAACACTGAAGCTTTCTTT
-,TRBV27,16,TRBD1,TRBJ2-7,CASSFRGDSSSYEQYF,TGTGCCAGCAGTTTTCGTGGGGACAGCTCTTCCTACGAGCAGTACTTC
-,TRBV2,11,-,TRBJ2-5,CASSDRGTQYF,TGTGCCAGCAGTGATAGGGGGACCCAGTACTTC
-,TRBV5-1,15,TRBD1,TRBJ1-4,CASSSYRGRGEKLFF,TGCGCCAGCAGCTCTTACAGGGGCAGGGGTGAAAAACTGTTTTTT
-,TRBV27,16,-,TRBJ1-1,CASRTPGSGVGTEAFF,TGTGCCAGCAGAACCCCCGGTTCTGGGGTTGGCACTGAAGCTTTCTTT
-,TRBV5-8,15,-,TRBJ2-5,CASSLGGLYQETQYF,TGTGCCAGCTCTCTCGGGGGACTCTACCAAGAGACCCAGTACTTC
-,TRBV6-6,15,-,TRBJ1-2,CASSFTTTEINGYTF,TGTGCCAGCAGTTTCACCACGACAGAGATAAATGGCTACACCTTC
-,TRBV9,16,TRBD2,TRBJ2-1,CASSVETSGRAHEQFF,TGTGCCAGCAGCGTAGAAACGAGCGGGAGGGCCCATGAGCAGTTCTTC
-,TRBV10-2,13,TRBD1,TRBJ2-7,CASRGQWGYEQYF,TGCGCCAGCAGGGGACAGTGGGGATACGAGCAGTACTTC
-,TRBV28,16,-,TRBJ2-3,CASSGVGHRHTDTQYF,TGTGCCAGCAGCGGGGTGGGGCACAGGCACACAGATACGCAGTATTTT
-,TRBV5-1,18,TRBD2,TRBJ2-5,CASSLGLAGGPGQETQYF,TGCGCCAGCAGCTTGGGGCTAGCGGGAGGGCCGGGCCAAGAGACCCAGTACTTC
once,TRBV15,12,-,TRBJ1-3,CATRGLGDTIYF,TGTGCCACCAGAGGGCTTGGAGACACCATATATTTT